A selection of T cell receptor beta chains follows, all from one sample in a study of early T cells in non-severe SARS-CoV-2 infection. Using its own MiXCR run on the 5' RACE reads, TCRdb lists one record per CDR3 protein. The data show about 60,000 distinct CDR3 sequences, roughly 18% seen once. The source was whole blood, collected at baseline. The receptors here all came from an adult who was a healthcare worker with PCR-confirmed SARS-CoV-2 infection or an uninfected control (not recorded which). The CDR3 runs from the conserved cysteine through the conserved F or W. The D gene is left open where the match is weak. The size entry is marked missing in some rows and otherwise reads once, few, many or a size class.

j_call | cdr3_length | v_call | d_call | clone_size | cdr3_nt | cdr3_aa
TRBJ1-2 | 13 | TRBV10-2 | . | many | TGCGCCAGCAGTGAGGGGGCGAGCTATGGCTACACCTTC | CASSEGASYGYTF
TRBJ2-1 | 16 | TRBV6-2/TRBV6-3 | TRBD2 | few | TGTGCCAGTAGAGCGGGACTAGCGGGAGTTTTGCATGAGCAGTTCTTC | CASRAGLAGVLHEQFF
TRBJ1-4 | 14 | TRBV18 | TRBD1 | few | TGTGCCAGCTCACTGGGACAGGCCATTGAAAAACTGTTTTTT | CASSLGQAIEKLFF
TRBJ2-3 | 17 | TRBV3-1 | TRBD2 | few | TGTGCCAGCAGCCAAGATTGGACTAGAACTCACACAGATACGCAGTATTTT | CASSQDWTRTHTDTQYF
TRBJ2-7 | 13 | TRBV11-2 | TRBD1 | . | TGTGCCAGCAGCGTAGTCACTTCGGACAGGGCATCCTTC | CASSVVTSDRASF
TRBJ2-7 | 14 | TRBV6-7 | . | . | TGTGCCAGCAGTCGGGTCACTCACTCCTACGAGCAGTACTTC | CASSRVTHSYEQYF
TRBJ1-2 | 13 | TRBV6-1 | . | few | TGTGCCAGCAGGGTAGACGCGCTTTATGGCTACACCTTC | CASRVDALYGYTF
TRBJ2-2 | 15 | TRBV3-1 | . | few | TGTGCCAGCAGCCAGGGGGACACCTACACCGGGGAGCTGTTTTTT | CASSQGDTYTGELFF
TRBJ2-1 | 15 | TRBV5-1 | TRBD1 | . | TGCGCCAGCAGCCAAAAGGACAGGGCAGGAGGTGAGCAGTTCTTC | CASSQKDRAGGEQFF
TRBJ2-5 | 15 | TRBV2 | TRBD1 | many | TGTGCCAGCAGTGACCGGGGGACAGGAGGCGAGACCCAGTACTTC | CASSDRGTGGETQYF
TRBJ1-5 | 15 | TRBV12-3/TRBV12-4 | . | few | TGTGCCAGCAGCCCCGTGGGGGGTATCGGGGAGCCCCAGCATTTT | CASSPVGGIGEPQHF
TRBJ1-5 | 14 | TRBV5-8 | . | few | TGTGCCAGCAGCGGAGGACAGAGCAATCAGCCCCAGCATTTT | CASSGGQSNQPQHF
TRBJ2-4 | 10 | TRBV2 | . | few | TGTGCCAGCAGTATGGGACCCCAGGGGTTC | CASSMGPQGF
TRBJ2-7 | 11 | TRBV29-1 | . | . | TGCAGCGTTGGACAGCCGGGAGAGCAGTACTTC | CSVGQPGEQYF
TRBJ2-2 | 13 | TRBV12-2 | . | few | TGTGCAAGTCGCCGGACTAGCACCGGGGAGCTGTTTTTT | CASRRTSTGELFF
TRBJ1-1 | 13 | TRBV11-2 | . | . | TGTGCCAGCAGCCCCGCGGGGGGGCAGGTCGCTTTCTTT | CASSPAGGQVAFF
TRBJ2-1 | 16 | TRBV28 | TRBD1 | many | TGTGCCAGCAGTCCCCCGAAGGGACAGGCCTACAATGAGCAGTTCTTC | CASSPPKGQAYNEQFF
TRBJ2-1 | 15 | TRBV27 | TRBD1 | few | TGTGCCAGCAGTTTATTTGGGACAGGCTACAATGAGCAGTTCTTC | CASSLFGTGYNEQFF
TRBJ1-2 | 14 | TRBV9 | . | few | TGTGCCAGCAGCGTAGCAGACAGGCTCTATGGCTACACCTTC | CASSVADRLYGYTF
TRBJ2-1 | 17 | TRBV27 | TRBD1 | . | TGTGCCAGCACCTTCAAGGTCGGACAGGGGAGGGACAATGAGCAGTTCTTC | CASTFKVGQGRDNEQFF
TRBJ2-7 | 16 | TRBV2 | TRBD1 | many | TGTGCCAGCAGTCCTAACACGGGACAGTTCTCCTACGAGCAGTACTTC | CASSPNTGQFSYEQYF
TRBJ1-2 | 14 | TRBV7-9 | TRBD1 | many | TGTGCCAGCAGACACACAGGGGGCGGCTATGGCTACACCTTC | CASRHTGGGYGYTF
TRBJ1-3 | 13 | TRBV27 | . | few | TGTGCCAGCAGTTCGAGCTCTGGAAACACCATATATTTT | CASSSSSGNTIYF
TRBJ1-2 | 15 | TRBV5-1 | . | . | TGCGCCAGCCGACGGACAGATGAGACTAACTATGGCTACACCTTC | CASRRTDETNYGYTF
TRBJ2-5 | 17 | TRBV5-5 | TRBD1 | few | TGTGCCAGCAGCCGCGGGACAGGGGGAGACTTCGGGGAGACCCAGTACTTC | CASSRGTGGDFGETQYF
TRBJ2-6 | 14 | TRBV7-2 | TRBD1 | . | TGTGCCAGCAGCTCGGGACAGATACACAACGTCCTGACTTTC | CASSSGQIHNVLTF
TRBJ2-1 | 16 | TRBV16 | TRBD1 | few | TGTGCCAGCAGCCCCCGACAGGGAAGCTCCTACAATGAGCAGTTCTTC | CASSPRQGSSYNEQFF
TRBJ2-7 | 12 | TRBV28 | . | . | TGTGCCAGCAGTCTAGCCCGAAACGAGCAGTACTTC | CASSLARNEQYF
TRBJ2-7 | 14 | TRBV5-1 | . | few | TGCGCCAGCAGCTTGGCAATACAGGGTAGCGAGCAGTACTTC | CASSLAIQGSEQYF
TRBJ1-5 | 13 | TRBV7-8 | . | many | TGTGCCAGCAGCTTCGGGGATCATCAGCCCCAGCATTTT | CASSFGDHQPQHF
TRBJ1-4 | 14 | TRBV9 | . | few | TGTGCCAGCAGCGTAGGGACGGTTGGGGAAAAACTGTTTTTT | CASSVGTVGEKLFF
TRBJ1-3 | 14 | TRBV20-1 | . | few | TGCAGTGCTCGACCCCAGGGTGCCGGAAACACCATATATTTT | CSARPQGAGNTIYF
TRBJ2-1 | 15 | TRBV5-1 | . | few | TGCGCCAGCAGCCAAGGTCCGACTAAAGACAATGAGCAGTTCTTC | CASSQGPTKDNEQFF
TRBJ2-2 | 16 | TRBV12-3/TRBV12-4 | TRBD2 | few | TGTGCCAGCAGTGTAGGGGGGACTAGGAACACCGGGGAGCTGTTTTTT | CASSVGGTRNTGELFF
TRBJ2-5 | 14 | TRBV5-1 | TRBD1 | . | TGCGCCAGCAGCTCACAGGGGGCTCGGGAGACCCAGTACTTC | CASSSQGARETQYF
TRBJ1-2 | 16 | TRBV6-2/TRBV6-3 | . | few | TGTGCCAGCAGTTCCGCGTCATTGATCAGTGTCTATGGCTACACCTTC | CASSSASLISVYGYTF
TRBJ1-1 | 13 | TRBV2 | . | . | TGTGCCAGCATTAGACAGTTGCCCACTGAAGCTTTCTTT | CASIRQLPTEAFF
TRBJ1-5 | 19 | TRBV5-5 | TRBD1 | many | TGTGCCAGCAGCTTGGTTGGGGGACAGGAGATAGGGGGCAATCAGCCCCAGCATTTT | CASSLVGGQEIGGNQPQHF
TRBJ1-5 | 13 | TRBV27 | . | few | TGTGCCAGCAGTAATACAGGCAATCAGCCCCAGCATTTT | CASSNTGNQPQHF
TRBJ1-1 | 14 | TRBV14 | . | many | TGTGCCAGCAGCCAAGATATGCAGGGAGCAAGAGCTTTCTTT | CASSQDMQGARAFF
TRBJ2-5 | 14 | TRBV4-1 | . | . | TGCGCCAGCAGCCAAGGGCAGGGGAGTGAGACCCAGTACTTC | CASSQGQGSETQYF
TRBJ2-7 | 14 | TRBV7-9 | TRBD1 | . | TGTGCCAGCAGCGGTAGGACAGGGGGCTACGAGCAGTACTTC | CASSGRTGGYEQYF
TRBJ2-2 | 16 | TRBV7-8 | . | many | TGTGCCAGCAGGCTAACTTCGCCCAGGAACACCGGGGAGCTGTTTTTT | CASRLTSPRNTGELFF
TRBJ2-3 | 13 | TRBV4-3 | . | . | TGCGCCAGCAGCCAAGAGACCCTAGATACGCAGTATTTT | CASSQETLDTQYF
TRBJ1-6 | 15 | TRBV19 | . | few | TGTGCCAGCGGAGCATCAGGGGTAGGGAATTCACCCCTCCACTTT | CASGASGVGNSPLHF
TRBJ1-6 | 12 | TRBV20-1 | TRBD1 | few | TGCAGTGCAGGACAGGCCATTGTTCCCCTCCACTTT | CSAGQAIVPLHF
TRBJ1-3 | 15 | TRBV7-6 | . | many | TGTGCCAGCAGCTTAGAGTCGCATATCTCAAACACCATATATTTT | CASSLESHISNTIYF
TRBJ2-3 | 14 | TRBV20-1 | . | few | TGCAGTGCGCGGAGGGCCGGGGAAACAGATACGCAGTATTTT | CSARRAGETDTQYF
TRBJ2-2 | 13 | TRBV10-2 | TRBD2 | few | TGCGCCGGGCAGCGGGGGGGGACCGGGGAGCTGTTTTTT | CAGQRGGTGELFF
TRBJ2-3 | 15 | TRBV5-6 | TRBD1 | few | TGTGCCAGCAGCTTTCACAGGGGGCGGAAAGATACGCAGTATTTT | CASSFHRGRKDTQYF
TRBJ1-1 | 13 | TRBV6-5 | . | . | TGTGCCAGCAGTTACGATCGGGGCCATGAAGCTTTCTTT | CASSYDRGHEAFF
TRBJ1-6 | 22 | TRBV6-5 | TRBD1 | few | TGTGCCAGCAGTTACTCGAGGTGGATTGGACAGGAAAAAAACTCCTATAATTCACCCCTCCACTTT | CASSYSRWIGQEKNSYNSPLHF
TRBJ1-3 | 15 | TRBV7-2 | . | . | TGTGCCAGCAGCTTAGAGACAGTCTCTGGAAACACCATATATTTT | CASSLETVSGNTIYF